Following are 15 T cell receptor beta chains from one sample sequenced in a study of graft-versus-host responses after intestinal transplantation. Here immunoSEQ multiplex PCR was the method, and the copy in TCRdb shows in-frame clones only, minus some. The table lists 40,000 or so clones, approximately 89% of them singletons. Material: PBMCs, obtained 267 days after transplant. All receptors derive from a human patient who received an intestinal transplant, so some T cells may come from the graft donor.

This chain connects TRBV27 to TRBJ2-7; no firm D call. CDR1 and CDR2 (germline): MNHEY, SMNVEV (reference sequence). CDR3 length: 16 residues. Trimming removed 2 bases from V and 4 bases from J, with 18 bases in between. The CDR3 nucleotides read TGTGCCAGCAGTTTAGCCGCGGACGGCGTATCTTACGAGCAGTACTTC. Translation: CASSLAADGVSYEQYF.

This clone was counted once. Other DNA sequences in this specimen translate into the identical CDR3. The J gene is TRBJ1-1, the V gene TRBV19; D unresolved. Trimming pared 3 bases from V and 7 bases from J, leaving 6 bases between. Germline CDR1 reads LNHDA; CDR2 reads SQIVND (reference sequence). The CDR3 is 11 residues long. The CDR3: CASSIFREAFF. CDR3 bases: TGTGCCAGTAGTATTTTTCGTGAAGCTTTCTTT.

The CDR3 sequence: CASSHRVRMWQYF. The CDR3 nucleotides are TGCGCCAGCTCTCACAGGGTGCGTATGTGGCAGTACTTC. The gene calls are TRBV10-1 and TRBJ2-7; D is perhaps TRBD1 (6 bases). There are 13 residues in the CDR3. V was cut by 8 bases and J by 9 bases, with 20 bases left in between. Germline loops: CDR1 WNHNN, CDR2 SYGVQD (reference sequence).

The chain is built from TRBV6-5 and TRBJ1-6; D gene unclear. CDR1 is MNHEY and CDR2 is SVGAGI in the germline V gene. The CDR3 is made up of 13 amino acids. V was shortened by 2 bases and J by 10 bases, with 9 bases between the two germline ends. CDR3 DNA sequence: TGTGCCAGCAGTTACAGGGTCGGGTCACCCCTCCACTTT. Translated: CASSYRVGSPLHF.

V is TRBV7-9 and J is TRBJ2-2; TRBD2 is a possible D gene (6 bases). The CDR3 has 16 amino acids. Germline CDR1 reads SEHNR; CDR2 reads FQNEAQ (reference sequence). Trimming pared 4 bases from V and 2 bases from J, leaving 14 bases between. The CDR3 spells CASSSLGGANTGELFF. CDR3 DNA sequence: TGTGCCAGCAGCTCCCTTGGCGGGGCTAACACCGGGGAGCTGTTTTTT.

The V call is TRBV5-1, the J call TRBJ2-1, with 12 bases lining up with TRBD2. Germline V lookup: CDR1 SGHRS, CDR2 YFSETQ. CDR3 length: 15 amino acids. Losses at the gene ends were 7 bases for V and 8 bases for J; bases not matched to a gene: 10. CDR3 amino acids: CASAQPSGGAYEQFF. CDR3 sequence (DNA): TGCGCCAGCGCCCAGCCTAGCGGGGGGGCGTATGAGCAGTTCTTC.

This clone has only one observation. The gene calls are TRBV7-6 and TRBJ2-5; D not certain. The CDR3 is 12 residues long. The V and J ends lost 4 bases and 2 bases respectively, with 5 bases between them. Looked up from germline, CDR1 is SGHVS and CDR2 is FNYEAQ. Written as DNA, the CDR3 is TGTGCCAGCAGCTCCGATCAAGAGACCCAGTACTTC. Translation gives CASSSDQETQYF.

This clone was detected once. V is TRBV6-5 and J is TRBJ1-2; no reliable D call. The V gene's germline CDR1 is MNHEY and CDR2 SVGAGI. The germline V and J ends were trimmed by 5 bases and 4 bases, with 11 bases remaining between them. The CDR3 has 13 residues. The CDR3 DNA reads TGTGCCAGCAGTGCCGAGGCTGCCTATGGCTACACCTTC. This sequence encodes CASSAEAAYGYTF.

The chain combines TRBV7-3 with TRBJ1-2, with unresolved D. This CDR3 has 13 residues. CDR1 and CDR2 (germline): SGHTA, FQGTGA. The ends were cut back, 4 bases at V and 5 bases at J, with 11 bases in the middle. CDR3 loop: CASSSQDGYGYTF. CDR3 DNA sequence: TGTGCCAGCAGCTCCCAGGACGGTTATGGCTACACCTTC.

The chain couples TRBV27 to TRBJ1-1; D is ambiguous. CDR3 length: 15 amino acids. Trimming removed 2 bases from V and 10 bases from J, with 20 bases in between. The germline V gene has CDR1 MNHEY and CDR2 SMNVEV (reference sequence). The CDR3 coding sequence is TGTGCCAGCAGTTTACTCGGCGGAGGAACTGATGGAGCTTTCTTT. Translation gives CASSLLGGGTDGAFF.

The chain combines TRBV5-6 with TRBJ2-1; D unresolved. Per the germline V gene, CDR1 is SGHDT and CDR2 is YYEEEE. The CDR3 extends over 12 amino acids. The V end lost 4 bases, the J end lost 5 bases, and 7 bases lay between the germline ends. CDR3 sequence reads: CASSVGDNEQFF. In DNA form, the CDR3 reads TGTGCCAGCAGCGTCGGCGACAATGAGCAGTTCTTC.

The chain links TRBV5-4 to TRBJ2-1; TRBD1 agrees at 7 bases. Germline values: CDR1 SGHNT, CDR2 YYREEE (reference sequence). The ends lost 7 bases at V and 5 bases at J; junction bases unmatched: 9. The CDR3 extends over 14 amino acids. CDR3 sequence: CASSDATGNNEQFF. The CDR3 coding sequence is TGTGCCAGCTCTGACGCGACAGGGAACAATGAGCAGTTCTTC.

The chain recombines TRBV2 with TRBJ2-5; 9 bases are shared with TRBD1. CDR3 size: 15 residues. Looked up from germline, CDR1 is SNHLY and CDR2 is FYNNEI. The V segment lost 6 bases and the J segment 2 bases; nucleotides outside the gene matches: 7. In DNA, the CDR3 is TGTGCCAGCAGCTTTTCCGGGACAGGGCAAGAGACCCAGTACTTC. Its protein is CASSFSGTGQETQYF.

V usage is TRBV9 and J usage is TRBJ2-5, with 13 bases fitting TRBD2. The CDR3 runs to 16 residues. Per germline, CDR1 SGDLS and CDR2 YYNGEE. Trimming at V came to 4 bases and at J to 1 base, leaving 4 bases not matched to a gene. The CDR3 nucleotides are TGTGCCAGCAGCCCAACTAGCGGGGGGGCCCAAGAGACCCAGTACTTC. Its translation is CASSPTSGGAQETQYF.

This clone was seen a handful of times. The chain links TRBV2 to TRBJ2-7, with 9 bases aligning to TRBD2. The CDR3 spans 15 residues. J gave up 2 bases and V 3 bases, and 5 bases lay outside the gene matches. Germline CDR1 SNHLY, CDR2 FYNNEI. For the CDR3, the DNA is TGTGCCAGCAGTGATGGCGGGAGGGCGGCCTACGAGCAGTACTTC. It codes for CASSDGGRAAYEQYF.